This paragraph reports one T cell receptor beta chain. The antigen is unknown. This sample was included in a study of T cell responses to AZD1222 COVID-19 vaccine. Clones were sequenced by immunoSEQ multiplex PCR, and TCRdb holds only the in-frame ones, with some missing. The sample shows roughly 97,000 clones, 75% to 90% of them seen only once. Whole-study findings and limits: Spike-wide vaccine-associated CD4 TCRs dominated at 160-218 and 743-854. Spike-specific TCR depth and breadth grew after two AZD1222 doses. Females made up more of the donors, who were largely white British, and clonal diversity may have come out too low.

The CDR3 runs 11 residues. CDR1 and CDR2 from the germline V gene are DFQATT and SNEGSKA (reference sequence). Trimming removed 0 bases at V and 7 bases at J, with 6 bases between. The starting material was peripheral blood, obtained on day 0 of AZD1222 vaccination. This TCR derives from an adult in good health. The chain has TRBV20-1 and TRBJ1-1; no definite D call. This CDR3 reads CSARDRYEAFF. In DNA form, the CDR3 reads TGCAGTGCTAGAGATCGATATGAAGCTTTCTTT.